This T cell receptor beta chain was identified during a study of early T cells in non-severe SARS-CoV-2 infection. V lost 3 bases and J lost 2, with 9 bases in between. Germline V gives CDR1 SGDLS, CDR2 YYNGEE. This CDR3 spans 13 amino acids. TCRdb redid the calling of the 5' RACE reads with MiXCR, one entry per CDR3 protein. The data contain around 100,000 distinct CDR3 sequences, 16% of them singletons. The specimen was whole blood. The source is an adult who was a healthcare worker with PCR-confirmed SARS-CoV-2 infection or an uninfected control (not recorded which). The V gene is TRBV9, the J gene TRBJ2-7; D is unresolved. The CDR3 DNA sequence: TGTGCCAGCAGCGCCGGGTCCGCCTACGAGCAGTACTTC. Its translation is CASSAGSAYEQYF.